This T cell receptor beta chain derives from a study of beta chain features in type 1 diabetes. Study at large: Examined across all samples were some 99 million sorted cells.

All of the isolated RNA was reverse transcribed, so expressed TCRB transcripts were sequenced. Produced via immunoSEQ multiplex PCR; TCRdb's table is partial and in-frame only. Of under 200,000 clones in the sample, 7.5% to 10% were seen once. Study conclusions and caveats: Within patients, naive, central memory and Treg TCRB repertoires seemed more similar than within healthy donors. Individuals with type 1 diabetes displayed fewer insertions and more deletions at VDJ junctions.

To note about this clone: Its specificity is not known.

CDR1 and CDR2 from the germline V gene are GTSNPN and SVGIG (reference sequence). CDR3 size: 14 residues. Trimming stripped 0 bases from V and 4 bases from J, with 12 bases between. This clonotype originated in a man between 18 and 35 years old in good health. The chain couples TRBV30 to TRBJ1-2; D is perhaps TRBD1 (6 bases). The sequencing input was central memory CD4+ T cells from blood. DNA of the CDR3: TGTGCCTGGAGTGTTGGACAGCACTTCTATGGCTACACCTTC. Its protein product is CAWSVGQHFYGYTF.